The 4 T cell receptor beta chains given below trace back to one sample, sequenced in a study of blood T cell repertoires in COVID-19. Profiling relied on immunoSEQ multiplex PCR, and the TCRdb table lists in-frame clones only, not all of them. The sample lists over 300,000 clones, 65% to 90% occurring once. Input material: PBMCs or T cells enriched from blood (not recorded which). All receptors come from a young woman who had recovered from COVID-19.

V is TRBV2 and J is TRBJ1-2; tentatively, D is TRBD1 (6 bases). Trimming shortened V by 6 bases and J by 3 bases, and 14 bases separated the two germline ends. CDR1 is SNHLY and CDR2 is FYNNEI in the germline V gene. CDR3 size: 14 residues. CDR3 amino acids: CASRETGLDYGYTF. CDR3 DNA: TGTGCCAGCAGGGAGACAGGTCTCGACTATGGCTACACCTTC.

The chain carries TRBV7-9 and TRBJ1-2; perhaps TRBD1 as D (5 bases). The CDR3 length is 16 residues. Germline lookup yields CDR1 SEHNR and CDR2 FQNEAQ (reference sequence). Trimming took off 3 bases at V and 0 bases at J, with 14 bases between the two ends. Here the CDR3 DNA reads TGTGCCAGCAGCTTCTCCGCCGACAGCTCTAACTATGGCTACACCTTC. Translation: CASSFSADSSNYGYTF.

V gene TRBV18 combines with J gene TRBJ1-1; maybe TRBD1 (5 bases). The CDR3 loop spans 15 amino acids. From germline, CDR1 is KGHSH and CDR2 LQKENI. V was pared by 0 bases and J by 4 bases, with 12 bases between. As DNA, the CDR3 is TGTGCCAGCTCACCACCTTCCCAGGGCCCCACTGAAGCTTTCTTT. Translating it yields CASSPPSQGPTEAFF.

The chain carries TRBV6-5 and TRBJ1-4; D ambiguous. The CDR3 length is 14 residues. Germline CDR1 is MNHEY and CDR2 is SVGAGI. V was shortened by 7 bases and J by 5 bases, with 14 bases between the two germline ends. CDR3 in amino acids: CASKVGGLNEKLFF. CDR3 in DNA: TGTGCCAGCAAAGTCGGAGGTTTGAATGAAAAACTGTTTTTT.